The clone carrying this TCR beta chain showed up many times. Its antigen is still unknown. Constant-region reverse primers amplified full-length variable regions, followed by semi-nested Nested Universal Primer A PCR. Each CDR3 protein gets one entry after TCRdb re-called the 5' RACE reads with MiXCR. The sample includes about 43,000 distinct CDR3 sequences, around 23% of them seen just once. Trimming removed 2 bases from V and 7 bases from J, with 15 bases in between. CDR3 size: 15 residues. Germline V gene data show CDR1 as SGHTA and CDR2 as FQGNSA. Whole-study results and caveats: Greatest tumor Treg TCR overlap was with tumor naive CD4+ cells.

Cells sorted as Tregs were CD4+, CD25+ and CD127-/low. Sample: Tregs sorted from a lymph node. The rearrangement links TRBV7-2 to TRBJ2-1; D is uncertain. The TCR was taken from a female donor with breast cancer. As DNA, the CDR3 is TGTGCCAGCAGCTTAAGCGTTAACGGAAGGAATGAGCAGTTCTTC. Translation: CASSLSVNGRNEQFF.